Listed below are T cell receptor beta chains from one sample, sequenced in a study of shared clonotypes between healthy human individuals. The protocol was immunoSEQ multiplex PCR, while the TCRdb copy is restricted to in-frame clones and leaves out a portion. The sample lists millions of clones; 85% to 95% were seen once. Sequenced input: naive CD4+ T cells sorted from blood. Receptor source: a man younger than 35 in good health. CDR3s include the opening cysteine and the closing phenylalanine or tryptophan. The D gene is left open where the match is weak. Clone size is stated in some rows and not others, as once, few, many or a class when expanded.

j_call	d_call	cdr3_length	v_call	clone_size	cdr3_aa	cdr3_nt
TRBJ1-6	.	13	TRBV5-6	.	CASSFAGNSPLHF	TGTGCCAGCAGCTTCGCGGGGAATTCACCCCTCCACTTT
TRBJ2-3	TRBD2	14	TRBV2	.	CASSDAGGTDTQYF	TGTGCCAGCAGTGACGCGGGAGGCACAGATACGCAGTATTTT
TRBJ1-4	.	15	TRBV6-1	once	CASSGRVTTNEKLFF	TGTGCCAGCAGTGGCAGGGTTACAACTAATGAAAAACTGTTTTTT
TRBJ1-3	.	19	TRBV9	.	CASSVSSRRGSGSGNTIYF	TGTGCCAGCAGCGTAAGTTCGCGGCGCGGCTCGGGATCTGGAAACACCATATATTTT
TRBJ2-6	TRBD2	16	TRBV30	.	CAWSLAGGSGANVLTF	TGTGCCTGGAGTCTAGCGGGAGGGTCTGGGGCCAACGTCCTGACTTTC
TRBJ2-7	.	15	TRBV11-2	.	CASSLEGGTSNEQYF	TGTGCCAGCAGCTTAGAAGGGGGAACCAGCAACGAGCAGTACTTC
TRBJ2-1	.	16	TRBV5-4	once	CASSSGGDGSYNEQFF	TGTGCCAGCAGCTCTGGCGGGGATGGGTCCTACAATGAGCAGTTCTTC
TRBJ1-2	.	15	TRBV18	.	CASSPPRESGYGYTF	TGTGCCAGCTCACCACCCAGGGAAAGTGGCTATGGCTACACCTTC
TRBJ2-7	.	11	TRBV20-1	.	CSAAPGDEQYF	TGCAGTGCTGCCCCGGGGGACGAGCAGTACTTC
TRBJ2-5	.	15	TRBV6-6	.	CASSSPRSGGETQYF	TGTGCCAGCAGTTCTCCCCGGAGTGGGGGAGAGACCCAGTACTTC
TRBJ1-1	.	15	TRBV21-1	.	CASSPVGDMNTEAFF	TGTGCCAGCAGCCCCGTGGGGGACATGAACACTGAAGCTTTCTTT
TRBJ1-6	.	14	TRBV9	.	CASSVLEGNSPLHF	TGTGCCAGCAGCGTGCTAGAAGGCAATTCACCCCTCCACTTT
TRBJ1-2	.	13	TRBV19	once	CASIRLGSYGYTF	TGTGCCAGTATCAGGCTCGGGAGCTATGGCTACACCTTC
TRBJ2-2	.	16	TRBV5-1	.	CASSLVGQGVTGELFF	TGCGCCAGCAGCTTGGTAGGGCAGGGAGTCACCGGGGAGCTGTTTTTT
TRBJ2-2	TRBD2	16	TRBV5-1	.	CASSEFSGANTGELFF	TGCGCCAGCTCCGAATTTAGCGGGGCCAACACCGGGGAGCTGTTTTTT
TRBJ1-6	.	15	TRBV10-1	.	CASSESGSLNSPLHF	TGCGCCAGCAGTGAGTCGGGAAGCCTTAATTCACCCCTCCACTTT
TRBJ1-1	TRBD1	15	TRBV5-4	.	CASSLVGTGGTEAFF	TGTGCCAGCAGCTTGGTCGGGACAGGGGGCACTGAAGCTTTCTTT
TRBJ1-5	.	15	TRBV19	.	CASSIVRYSNQPQHF	TGTGCCAGTAGTATAGTCAGATATAGCAATCAGCCCCAGCATTTT
TRBJ2-7	.	11	TRBV7-9	few	CASSLDYEQYF	TGTGCCAGCAGCTTAGACTACGAGCAGTACTTC
TRBJ2-3	.	10	TRBV20-1	.	CSARSATQYF	TGCAGTGCTAGATCGGCTACGCAGTATTTT
TRBJ1-1	TRBD1	18	TRBV9	.	CASSVVLWTGVVNTEAFF	TGTGCCAGCAGCGTAGTTCTTTGGACAGGGGTTGTGAACACTGAAGCTTTCTTT
TRBJ2-7	.	13	TRBV18	.	CASSPSSSYEQYF	TGTGCCAGCTCACCAAGTAGCTCCTACGAGCAGTACTTC
TRBJ2-1	TRBD1	15	TRBV9	.	CASSASGQGGNEQFF	TGTGCCAGCAGCGCTTCGGGACAGGGAGGCAATGAGCAGTTCTTC
TRBJ1-2	TRBD1	17	TRBV7-3	.	CASSLYGTGSSRRGYTF	TGTGCCAGCAGCTTATATGGGACAGGTTCTAGTCGTCGGGGCTACACCTTC